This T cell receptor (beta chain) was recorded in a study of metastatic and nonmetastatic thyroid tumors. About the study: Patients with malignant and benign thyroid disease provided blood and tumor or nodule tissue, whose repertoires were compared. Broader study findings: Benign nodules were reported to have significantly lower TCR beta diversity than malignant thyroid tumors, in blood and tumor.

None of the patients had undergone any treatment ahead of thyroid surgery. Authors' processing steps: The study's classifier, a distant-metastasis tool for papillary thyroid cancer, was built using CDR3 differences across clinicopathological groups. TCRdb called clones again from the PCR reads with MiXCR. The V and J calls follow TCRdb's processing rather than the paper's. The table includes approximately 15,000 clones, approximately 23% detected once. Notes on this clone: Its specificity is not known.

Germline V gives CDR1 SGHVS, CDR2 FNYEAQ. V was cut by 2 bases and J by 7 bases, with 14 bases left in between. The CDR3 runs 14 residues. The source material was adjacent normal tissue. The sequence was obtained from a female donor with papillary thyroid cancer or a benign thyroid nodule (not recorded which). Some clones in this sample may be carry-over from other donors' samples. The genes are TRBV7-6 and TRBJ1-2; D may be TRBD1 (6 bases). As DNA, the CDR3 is TGTGCCAGCAGCTTACCCGGCAGGGGTTCTGGCTACACCTTC. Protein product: CASSLPGRGSGYTF.